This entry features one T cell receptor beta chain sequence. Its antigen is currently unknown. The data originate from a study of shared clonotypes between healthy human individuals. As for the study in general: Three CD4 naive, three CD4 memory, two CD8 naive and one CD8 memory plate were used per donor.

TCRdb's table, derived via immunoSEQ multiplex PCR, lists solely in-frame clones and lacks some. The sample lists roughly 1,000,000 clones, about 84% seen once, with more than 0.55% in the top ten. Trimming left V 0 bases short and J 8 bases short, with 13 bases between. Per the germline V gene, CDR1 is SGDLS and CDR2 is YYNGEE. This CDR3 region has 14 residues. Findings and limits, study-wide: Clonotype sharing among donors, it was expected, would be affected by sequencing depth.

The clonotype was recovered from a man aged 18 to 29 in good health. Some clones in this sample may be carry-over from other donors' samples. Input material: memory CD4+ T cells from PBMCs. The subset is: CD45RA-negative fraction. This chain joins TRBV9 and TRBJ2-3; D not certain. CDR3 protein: CASSVGGSAGTQYF. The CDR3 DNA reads TGTGCCAGCAGCGTAGGAGGTTCAGCTGGTACGCAGTATTTT.